These T cell receptor beta chains were read from a single sample in a study of vaccination and CD4 T cells after COVID-19. No antigen has been assigned to these receptors. TCRdb redid the calling of the PCR reads with MiXCR, one entry per CDR3 protein. Of some 12,000 distinct CDR3 sequences listed, 22% are singletons. The source material was CD4+ T cells from blood, cultured in vitro, sampled after SARS-CoV-2 vaccination. The receptor set was obtained from a human donor who had recovered from COVID-19. Each CDR3 is given with its conserved first and last residue. Fields, in order: V gene, D gene, J gene, clone size, CDR3 length, CDR3 protein, CDR3 DNA. D genes are given only for firm matches. Clone sizes are given selectively: once, few, many, or a class where the clone is expanded.

>TRBV6-2/TRBV6-3|NA|TRBJ1-6|NA|14
CASSQTTYNSPLHF
TGTGCCAGCAGTCAGACGACCTATAATTCACCCCTCCACTTT
>TRBV7-9|TRBD2|TRBJ2-3|NA|16
CASSPVPGGPADTQYF
TGTGCCAGCAGCCCCGTGCCGGGAGGGCCGGCAGATACGCAGTATTTT
>TRBV6-1|NA|TRBJ2-1|NA|17
CASSLGWGSDSYNEQFF
TGTGCCAGCAGCTTGGGGTGGGGCAGCGATTCCTACAATGAGCAGTTCTTC
>TRBV11-2|NA|TRBJ2-1|NA|17
CASSSRAAGFSYNEQFF
TGTGCCAGCAGCTCCCGTGCAGCGGGCTTTTCCTACAATGAGCAGTTCTTC
>TRBV7-9|NA|TRBJ2-1|NA|13
CASSLRQYNEQFF
TGTGCCAGCAGCTTGAGGCAATACAATGAGCAGTTCTTC
>TRBV18|NA|TRBJ2-6|once|16
CASSPKIGSGANVLTF
TGTGCCAGCTCACCGAAGATCGGTTCTGGGGCCAACGTCCTGACTTTC
>TRBV18|TRBD2|TRBJ2-3|NA|16
CASSLPGLAGADTQYF
TGTGCCAGCTCACTTCCGGGACTAGCGGGAGCAGATACGCAGTATTTT
>TRBV7-9|NA|TRBJ1-2|medium-sized|16
CASSPVQGRSNYGYTF
TGTGCCAGCAGCCCGGTACAGGGCCGAAGTAACTATGGCTACACCTTC
>TRBV20-1|TRBD2|TRBJ2-7|NA|16
CSTQGTSGKSSYEQYF
TGCTCGACCCAAGGGACTAGCGGAAAGAGCTCCTACGAGCAGTACTTC
>TRBV7-9|TRBD1|TRBJ1-5|NA|17
CASSLEWTGGSNQPQHF
TGTGCCAGCAGTCTCGAATGGACAGGGGGCTCTAATCAGCCCCAGCATTTT
>TRBV20-1|TRBD1|TRBJ1-6|medium-sized|13
CSASRDRDSPLHF
TGCAGTGCTAGCCGGGACAGGGATTCACCCCTCCACTTT
>TRBV28|TRBD1|TRBJ2-7|NA|15
CASSQLGQVNTEQYF
TGTGCCAGCAGCCAACTGGGACAGGTGAACACCGAGCAGTACTTC
>TRBV28|TRBD1|TRBJ1-5|medium-sized|14
CASTSTGSNQPQHF
TGTGCCAGCACGTCGACAGGGAGCAATCAGCCCCAGCATTTT
>TRBV19|NA|TRBJ2-7|NA|16
CASSARGDFRDYEQYF
TGTGCCAGTAGCGCGAGAGGGGACTTCAGGGACTACGAGCAGTACTTC
>TRBV28|NA|TRBJ2-5|few|16
CASSLRSLATQETQYF
TGTGCCAGCAGTTTAAGGTCGCTGGCAACCCAAGAGACCCAGTACTTC
>TRBV18|TRBD1|TRBJ2-3|NA|16
CASSPPGGVGTDTQYF
TGTGCCAGCTCACCACCAGGGGGCGTGGGCACAGATACGCAGTATTTT
>TRBV19|NA|TRBJ1-3|few|15
CASSILAGGGNTIYF
TGTGCCAGTAGTATTTTGGCTGGAGGTGGAAACACCATATATTTT
>TRBV27|TRBD2|TRBJ2-7|NA|17
CASSSGRGREGSYEQYF
TGTGCCAGCAGTTCCGGTAGGGGGCGGGAGGGTTCCTACGAGCAGTACTTC
>TRBV28|TRBD1|TRBJ1-5|NA|14
CASSPKGAAQPQHF
TGTGCCAGCAGTCCTAAGGGGGCAGCTCAGCCCCAGCATTTT
>TRBV7-2|NA|TRBJ2-5|NA|17
CASSRSLARESQETQYF
TGTGCCAGCAGCCGATCCCTAGCACGGGAAAGCCAAGAGACCCAGTACTTC
>TRBV27|TRBD2|TRBJ2-7|few|17
CASSLLGLAGLSYEQYF
TGTGCCAGCAGTTTATTGGGACTAGCGGGGCTTTCCTACGAGCAGTACTTC
>TRBV6-1|NA|TRBJ1-1|NA|12
CASSPSGAGAFF
TGTGCCAGCAGCCCATCGGGGGCCGGGGCTTTCTTT
>TRBV5-6|TRBD2|TRBJ2-5|NA|16
CASSLRTSGYQETQYF
TGTGCCAGCAGCCTCCGGACTAGCGGATACCAAGAGACCCAGTACTTC